The clone carrying this T cell receptor (beta chain) is labeled medium-sized based on frequency. Antigen specificity is unknown. The CDR3 length is 14 residues. CDR1 and CDR2 from the germline V gene are SQVTM and ANQGSEA. Each sample's input was approximately 270 ng genomic DNA, 30,000 to 45,000 genome equivalents. Multiplex touch-down PCR amplified TRB using TRB-A and TRB-B pools in one tube. TCRdb derives one entry per CDR3 protein from the multiplex PCR reads, leaving out DNA. Listed are a few thousand distinct CDR3 sequences; 53% falls within the top ten. The data belong to a study of T cell clusters in autoimmune cytopenias. General study results and limits: Comparing secondary cytopenia with chronic lymphocytic leukemia showed no cluster-lack signature, apparently masked by lymphoma repertoire. No experiment has yet validated the function of the T cell clusters defined in silico.

The same sample was also studied in work on T cell repertoires in aging, cancer and after chemotherapy.

The receptor's source is a human donor in good health. This chain links TRBV29-1 with TRBJ1-1. The source material was peripheral blood. Here the CDR3 reads CSVEGLHSNTEAFF. The full variable domain, its missing parts supplied by reference TRBV29-1 and TRBJ1-1, is SAVISQKPSRDICQRGTSLTIQCQVDSQVTMMFWYRQQPGQSLTLIATANQGSEATYESGFVIDKFPISRPNLTFSTLTVSNMSPEDSSIYLCSVEGLHSNTEAFFGQGTRLTVV.